A selection of T cell receptor beta chains follows, all from one sample in a study of T cell changes during pregnancy in multiple sclerosis. Method: immunoSEQ multiplex PCR; TCRdb's copy keeps in-frame clones and lacks some. The sample includes almost 35,000 clones, just over 90% of them seen just once. Sample: CD8+ T cells from peripheral blood mononuclear cells, taken in the first trimester of pregnancy. The receptor source for this set is a female donor with multiple sclerosis, enrolled in a pregnancy study. The CDR3 runs from the conserved cysteine through the conserved F or W. Fields, in order: J gene, D gene, V gene, clone size, CDR3 protein, CDR3 DNA. A D gene is named only where the DNA matches it firmly. Clone size is not always given. Where it is, it says once, few, many or a class for expanded clones.

TRBJ2-3 | NA | TRBV9 | NA | CASSGQGADTQYF | TGTGCCAGCAGCGGCCAAGGGGCAGATACGCAGTATTTT
TRBJ2-1 | TRBD2 | TRBV6-1 | NA | CASSEGGEGATPYNEQFF | TGTGCCAGCAGTGAAGGGGGGGAGGGAGCGACCCCCTACAATGAGCAGTTCTTC
TRBJ2-7 | TRBD2 | TRBV13 | once | CASSLGPSGTYEQYF | TGTGCCAGCAGCTTAGGTCCTAGCGGGACCTACGAGCAGTACTTC
TRBJ2-3 | TRBD2 | TRBV9 | NA | CASSVEASGSRDTQYF | TGTGCCAGCAGCGTAGAGGCTAGCGGGAGCCGAGATACGCAGTATTTT
TRBJ2-7 | TRBD1 | TRBV7-2 | NA | CASSLTGTGVEEQYF | TGTGCCAGCAGCTTAACCGGGACAGGGGTCGAAGAGCAGTACTTC
TRBJ1-5 | NA | TRBV7-8 | few | CASSDSYSNQPQHF | TGTGCCAGCAGCGACAGTTATAGCAATCAGCCCCAGCATTTT
TRBJ2-7 | NA | TRBV27 | NA | CASRQAREQYF | TGTGCCAGCAGACAGGCTCGGGAGCAGTACTTC
TRBJ1-3 | NA | TRBV5-1 | NA | CASSWSDSPSFGSGNTIYF | TGCGCCAGCAGCTGGTCGGACAGCCCCAGTTTCGGCTCTGGAAACACCATATATTTT
TRBJ2-7 | NA | TRBV5-1 | NA | CASSLDDGSREQYF | TGCGCCAGCAGCTTGGATGACGGGAGTCGAGAGCAGTACTTC
TRBJ2-7 | NA | TRBV7-6 | NA | CASSLVAGVYWEQYF | TGTGCCAGCAGCTTAGTTGCTGGAGTTTATTGGGAGCAGTACTTC
TRBJ1-5 | NA | TRBV7-2 | NA | CASSSLQGQPQHF | TGTGCCAGCAGCTCCCTACAGGGTCAGCCCCAGCATTTT
TRBJ1-5 | NA | TRBV6-1 | NA | CASSEGTHSNQPQHF | TGTGCCAGCAGTGAAGGGACTCATAGCAATCAGCCCCAGCATTTT
TRBJ2-7 | NA | TRBV13 | NA | CASSLGAGSEQYF | TGTGCCAGCAGCTTAGGGGCAGGGTCCGAGCAGTACTTC
TRBJ2-1 | TRBD2 | TRBV7-6 | NA | CASSPSLAGGVYINEQFF | TGTGCCAGCAGCCCGTCGTTGGCGGGAGGGGTTTATATCAATGAGCAGTTCTTC
TRBJ1-4 | NA | TRBV28 | NA | CASRKEGDEKLFF | TGTGCCAGCAGGAAAGAGGGAGACGAAAAACTGTTTTTT
TRBJ2-1 | NA | TRBV6-4 | few | CASSDRSGMAHEQFF | TGTGCCAGCAGTGACCGGTCAGGGATGGCCCATGAGCAGTTCTTC
TRBJ2-1 | TRBD2 | TRBV19 | few | CASSRGGLDEQFF | TGTGCCAGTAGTAGGGGGGGTTTGGATGAGCAGTTCTTC
TRBJ2-7 | TRBD1 | TRBV29-1 | NA | CSVEMGTGSYEQYF | TGCAGCGTTGAGATGGGGACAGGGAGTTACGAGCAGTACTTC
TRBJ2-3 | TRBD1 | TRBV10-3 | NA | CAIRGTVSTDTQYF | TGTGCCATCAGGGGGACAGTTAGCACAGATACGCAGTATTTT
TRBJ2-7 | TRBD2 | TRBV6-1 | NA | CASSTSGSGSYEQYF | TGTGCCAGCAGCACTAGCGGGAGCGGCTCCTACGAGCAGTACTTC
TRBJ2-7 | NA | TRBV13 | once | CASSSYGGEQYF | TGTGCCAGCAGCTCGTACGGAGGCGAGCAGTACTTC
TRBJ2-7 | TRBD2 | TRBV4-3 | NA | CASSQDEGGPYEQYF | TGCGCCAGCAGCCAAGATGAGGGAGGGCCCTACGAGCAGTACTTC
TRBJ2-2 | NA | TRBV9 | NA | CASSVQGDTGELFF | TGTGCCAGCAGCGTGCAGGGCGACACCGGGGAGCTGTTTTTT
TRBJ2-7 | NA | TRBV11-1 | NA | CASSLEGTGASYEQYF | TGTGCCAGCAGCTTAGAAGGGACGGGAGCTTCCTACGAGCAGTACTTC
TRBJ2-3 | NA | TRBV15 | NA | CATSRDLADTQYF | TGTGCCACCAGCAGAGATCTCGCAGATACGCAGTATTTT
TRBJ2-1 | TRBD2 | TRBV27 | once | CASSSTGTSSYNEQFF | TGTGCCAGCAGTTCAACCGGGACTAGCTCCTACAATGAGCAGTTCTTC
TRBJ2-7 | NA | TRBV23-1 | NA | CASSQLRRDPSSYEQYF | TGCGCCAGCAGTCAATTGAGGCGGGATCCGAGCTCCTACGAGCAGTACTTC
TRBJ2-7 | TRBD1 | TRBV7-9 | NA | CASSHSSRGQGSPYEQYF | TGTGCCAGCAGCCATTCGTCGAGGGGACAGGGGTCGCCCTACGAGCAGTACTTC
TRBJ2-7 | NA | TRBV27 | NA | CASTPGVGYEQYF | TGTGCCAGCACCCCGGGAGTTGGCTACGAGCAGTACTTC
TRBJ2-5 | NA | TRBV7-9 | NA | CASSLFIAEETQYF | TGTGCCAGCAGCTTATTCATAGCGGAAGAGACCCAGTACTTC
TRBJ2-7 | NA | TRBV27 | NA | CASSTRGEGYEQYF | TGTGCCAGCAGTACCAGGGGCGAGGGCTACGAGCAGTACTTC
TRBJ1-1 | NA | TRBV7-2 | NA | CASSFSSGTEAFF | TGTGCCAGCAGCTTTAGTTCGGGCACTGAAGCTTTCTTT
TRBJ1-1 | TRBD1 | TRBV28 | NA | CASSLWGDRGVGEAFF | TGTGCCAGCAGTTTATGGGGGGACAGGGGAGTAGGTGAAGCTTTCTTT
TRBJ1-1 | TRBD1 | TRBV2 | NA | CASSVGQGYTEAFF | TGTGCCAGCAGTGTCGGACAGGGGTACACTGAAGCTTTCTTT
TRBJ2-1 | TRBD2 | TRBV27 | NA | CASSLGTSTSNEQFF | TGTGCCAGCAGTTTAGGGACTAGCACCTCCAATGAGCAGTTCTTC
TRBJ1-1 | NA | TRBV28 | NA | CASRTRGLNTEAFF | TGTGCCAGCAGGACAAGGGGGTTGAACACTGAAGCTTTCTTT
TRBJ1-2 | NA | TRBV27 | NA | CASSSREAYGYTF | TGTGCCAGCAGTTCAAGGGAGGCCTATGGCTACACCTTC
TRBJ2-2 | NA | TRBV5-4 | NA | CASSSPRGQNTGELFF | TGTGCCAGCAGCTCCCCCCGAGGGCAGAACACCGGGGAGCTGTTTTTT
TRBJ2-7 | TRBD1 | TRBV7-9 | once | CASSLESPGQGAYEQYF | TGTGCCAGCAGCTTAGAGAGCCCGGGACAGGGAGCCTACGAGCAGTACTTC
TRBJ2-1 | NA | TRBV6-5 | NA | CASSYSTGSYNEQFF | TGTGCCAGCAGTTACTCGACGGGGTCCTACAATGAGCAGTTCTTC
TRBJ1-4 | NA | TRBV7-9 | NA | CASSRGAGRTNEKLFF | TGTGCCAGCAGCCGAGGGGCGGGGAGGACTAATGAAAAACTGTTTTTT
TRBJ2-7 | TRBD1 | TRBV7-2 | once | CASSYSTGEIYEQYF | TGTGCCAGCAGCTATTCGACAGGGGAAATCTACGAGCAGTACTTC
TRBJ1-1 | TRBD1 | TRBV5-1 | NA | CASSLVGGLGTEAFF | TGCGCCAGCAGCTTGGTAGGGGGCTTGGGCACTGAAGCTTTCTTT
TRBJ2-1 | TRBD2 | TRBV28 | NA | CASRRTSGRVHEQFF | TGTGCCAGCAGACGTACTAGCGGGAGGGTCCATGAGCAGTTCTTC
TRBJ1-4 | TRBD1 | TRBV19 | NA | CASSPSGGPGEKLFF | TGTGCCAGTAGCCCGTCAGGGGGCCCGGGGGAAAAACTGTTTTTT
TRBJ2-7 | TRBD1 | TRBV28 | NA | CASRPGQGYEQYF | TGTGCCAGCAGACCCGGACAGGGCTACGAGCAGTACTTC
TRBJ1-2 | NA | TRBV19 | NA | CASIDRRDLRANYGYTF | TGTGCCAGTATAGACCGTCGGGACTTGCGGGCAAACTATGGCTACACCTTC
TRBJ2-7 | NA | TRBV29-1 | NA | CSLSGDVYEQYF | TGCAGCTTATCAGGGGATGTCTACGAGCAGTACTTC
TRBJ1-5 | TRBD1 | TRBV28 | NA | CASYVGGQGSNQPQHF | TGTGCCAGCTATGTGGGGGGACAGGGTAGCAATCAGCCCCAGCATTTT
TRBJ1-1 | NA | TRBV5-1 | NA | CASSLLGVESTEAFF | TGCGCCAGCAGCTTGCTAGGGGTTGAGTCCACTGAAGCTTTCTTT
TRBJ2-2 | NA | TRBV19 | once | CASALIAGELFF | TGTGCCAGTGCCCTAATAGCGGGGGAGCTGTTTTTT
TRBJ1-4 | NA | TRBV6-1 | once | CASSDGREWVYEKLFF | TGTGCCAGCAGTGACGGGCGGGAGTGGGTGTATGAAAAACTGTTTTTT
TRBJ2-3 | NA | TRBV11-2 | NA | CASSPPFQDTQYF | TGTGCCAGCAGCCCGCCTTTCCAGGATACGCAGTATTTT
TRBJ1-1 | TRBD1 | TRBV25-1 | few | CASSAGQGKTEAFF | TGTGCCAGCAGTGCGGGACAGGGTAAGACTGAAGCTTTCTTT
TRBJ1-1 | TRBD1 | TRBV7-6 | NA | CASSSHGVGQGLSGGPEAFF | TGTGCCAGCAGTTCCCACGGCGTCGGACAGGGGTTGTCCGGGGGCCCTGAAGCTTTCTTT
TRBJ2-7 | TRBD1 | TRBV5-4 | NA | CASSFPGTGDEQYF | TGTGCCAGCAGCTTCCCGGGGACAGGTGACGAGCAGTACTTC
TRBJ2-3 | NA | TRBV5-1 | NA | CASSSSVRELRDTQYF | TGCGCCAGCAGTTCAAGTGTCCGGGAGCTTAGGGATACGCAGTATTTT
TRBJ1-1 | NA | TRBV7-2 | once | CASGELTNLNTEAFF | TGTGCTTCGGGGGAACTCACCAACCTGAACACTGAAGCTTTCTTT
TRBJ1-5 | NA | TRBV6-5 | NA | CASRGAGDSNQPQHF | TGTGCCAGCAGGGGCGCAGGGGATAGCAATCAGCCCCAGCATTTT
TRBJ1-2 | TRBD1 | TRBV29-1 | NA | CSVPTGGGYGYTF | TGCAGCGTTCCGACAGGGGGTGGCTATGGCTACACCTTC